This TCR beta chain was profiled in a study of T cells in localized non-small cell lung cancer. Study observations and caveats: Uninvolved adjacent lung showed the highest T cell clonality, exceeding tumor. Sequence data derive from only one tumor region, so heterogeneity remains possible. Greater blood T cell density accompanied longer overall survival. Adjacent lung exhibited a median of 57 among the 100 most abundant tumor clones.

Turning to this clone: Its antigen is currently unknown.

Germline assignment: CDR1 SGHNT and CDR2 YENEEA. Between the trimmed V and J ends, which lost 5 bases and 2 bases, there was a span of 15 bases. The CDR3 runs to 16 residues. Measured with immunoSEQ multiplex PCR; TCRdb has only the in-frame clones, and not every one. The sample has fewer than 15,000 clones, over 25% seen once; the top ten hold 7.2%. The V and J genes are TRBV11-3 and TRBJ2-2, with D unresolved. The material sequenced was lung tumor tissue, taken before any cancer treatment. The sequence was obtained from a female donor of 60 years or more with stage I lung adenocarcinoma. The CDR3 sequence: CASSESHQLNTGELFF. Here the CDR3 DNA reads TGTGCCAGCAGCGAATCACACCAACTAAACACCGGGGAGCTGTTTTTT. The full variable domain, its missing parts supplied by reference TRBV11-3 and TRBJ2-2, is EAGVVQSPRYKIIEKKQPVAFWCNPISGHNTLYWYLQNLGQGPELLIRYENEEAVDDSQLPKDRFSAERLKGVDSTLKIQPAELGDSAVYLCASSESHQLNTGELFFGEGSRLTVL.